These 16 T cell receptor beta chains were sequenced from one sample in a study of PD-1 blockade in classical Hodgkin lymphoma (dated by TCRdb to 2020 to 2022). Library prep was done by the immunoSEQ multiplex PCR assay. TCRdb carries this immuneACCESS record with in-frame sequences only. Its versions omit some clonotypes, under half of them owing to an unresolved V gene in the studies checked, with the rest unexplained. Here the sample has over 10,000 clones; around 80% occur a single time. The biggest ten clones account for approximately 22% of the sample. What the time point label conveys for this sample: cycle 1 day 1 (C1D1), immediately before nivolumab initiation. All trial patients had relapsed after autologous stem cell transplantation, with cohorts A, B and C differing in prior brentuximab vedotin exposure. Sequences were derived from peripheral blood mononuclear cells (PBMCs), sampled at baseline. The receptors here all came from a human donor with classical Hodgkin lymphoma.

The CDR3 DNA follows: TGTGCCAGCAGCTTAGATTCCTATGGCTACACCTTC. This translates into CASSLDSYGYTF. The V gene is TRBV4-2, the J gene TRBJ1-2; no reliable D call. The ends were cut back, 5 bases at V and 4 bases at J, with 8 bases in the middle. This CDR3 spans 12 amino acids. CDR1 LGHNA and CDR2 YNFKEQ come from the germline V gene.

The V and J genes are TRBV2 and TRBJ1-1; D is uncertain. CDR3 size: 15 residues. V lost 7 bases to trimming and J lost 0 bases, with 15 bases between them. Per the germline V gene, CDR1 is SNHLY and CDR2 is FYNNEI. The CDR3 loop reads CASKREISVNTEAFF. CDR3 DNA: TGTGCCAGCAAAAGGGAAATCTCGGTGAACACTGAAGCTTTCTTT.

J is TRBJ1-4 and V is TRBV4-3; D remains ambiguous. Germline V CDR1 and CDR2: LGHNA, YSLEER. The CDR3 totals 16 residues. The ends were cut back, 4 bases at V and 0 bases at J, with 12 bases in the middle. The CDR3 sequence: CASSRRAYATNEKLFF. As DNA, the CDR3 is TGCGCCAGCAGCCGAAGGGCGTATGCAACTAATGAAAAACTGTTTTTT.

This clone appeared a few times. The chain carries TRBV2 and TRBJ1-6; no reliable D call. Germline V lookup: CDR1 SNHLY, CDR2 FYNNEI. The CDR3 sequence is 13 residues long. Trimming removed 6 bases at V and 4 bases at J, with 7 bases between. The CDR3 coding sequence is TGTGCCAGCAGAGGCGGGTATAATTCACCCCTCCACTTT. It encodes CASRGGYNSPLHF.

This chain connects TRBV19 to TRBJ1-2, with D perhaps matching TRBD1 (5 bases). CDR3 length: 13 amino acids. Trimming pared 3 bases from V and 8 bases from J, leaving 13 bases between. Germline CDR1 is LNHDA and CDR2 is SQIVND (reference sequence). CDR3 nucleotides: TGTGCCAGTAGTATGGGGCAGCGCGGGGGCTACACCTTC. Protein: CASSMGQRGGYTF.

V is TRBV5-6 and J is TRBJ2-7, with D perhaps TRBD1 or TRBD2 (5 bases each). CDR3 length: 15 residues. Germline V gene data show CDR1 as SGHDT and CDR2 as YYEEEE. V was trimmed by 4 bases and J by 1 base, leaving 15 bases between them. CDR3 DNA sequence: TGTGCCAGCAGCCTCAAGCCCGGGGCGTCCTACGAGCAGTACTTC. This gives the protein CASSLKPGASYEQYF.

The CDR3 region has the DNA TGTGCCAGCAGTGAGTTACCTGAAAAGCTGTTTTTT. Translated, it gives CASSELPEKLFF. The J gene is TRBJ2-2, the V gene TRBV2; no definite D call. V lost 3 bases to trimming and J lost 12 bases, with 11 bases between them. CDR3 length equals 12 residues. Germline V CDR1 and CDR2: SNHLY, FYNNEI.

The V gene is TRBV5-1, the J gene TRBJ1-2; the match to TRBD1 covers 9 bases. J lost 7 bases, V lost 2 bases, and 6 bases had no gene match. This CDR3 has 14 amino acids. CDR1 is SGHRS, CDR2 YFSETQ, per germline. The DNA for the CDR3 is TGCGCCAGCAGCTTTCGTAACAGGGGGCTTGGCTACACCTTC. Its translation is CASSFRNRGLGYTF.

The chain joins TRBV6-1 to TRBJ1-1; 8 nucleotides agree with TRBD1. V lost 6 bases and J lost 1; bases outside the gene matches: 1. CDR3 length: 13 amino acids. Germline-derived CDR1 and CDR2 are MNHNS and SASEGT. CDR3 bases: TGTGCCAGCAGAGGGACAGGGAACACTGAAGCTTTCTTT. Translating gives CASRGTGNTEAFF.

The table lists this clone with a few counts. The J gene is TRBJ2-7, the V gene TRBV4-3, with D unresolved. Germline V lookup: CDR1 LGHNA, CDR2 YSLEER. The length of the CDR3 is 12 residues. The V and J ends lost 0 bases and 6 bases respectively, with 6 bases between them. Written as DNA, the CDR3 is TGCGCCAGCAGCCAAGATTTTGGCGAGCAGTACTTC. Translated, it gives CASSQDFGEQYF.

The chain couples TRBV6-5 to TRBJ2-2, with D hard to call. The V and J ends lost 2 bases and 6 bases respectively, with 4 bases between them. The CDR3 is 12 residues long. The V gene's germline CDR1 is MNHEY and CDR2 SVGAGI. The CDR3 DNA sequence: TGTGCCAGCAGTTACGGGCCCGGGGAGCTGTTTTTT. This translates into CASSYGPGELFF.

The genes are TRBV5-4 and TRBJ1-1; 11 nucleotides match TRBD1. The CDR3 contains 14 residues. Germline V gene lookup returns CDR1 SGHNT and CDR2 YYREEE (reference sequence). V dropped 5 bases and J dropped 5; count of bases not matched to a gene: 5. CDR3 nucleotides: TGTGCCAGCAGACGGACAGGGGGCAGGACTGAAGCTTTCTTT. Translation gives CASRRTGGRTEAFF.

The V call is TRBV7-2, the J call TRBJ1-1; D not resolved. Looked up from germline, CDR1 is SGHTA and CDR2 is FQGNSA. Trimming removed 0 bases from V and 0 bases from J, with 8 bases in between. The CDR3 is 15 amino acids. The CDR3 here is CASSLALGLNTEAFF. The CDR3 DNA reads TGTGCCAGCAGCTTAGCATTGGGCTTGAACACTGAAGCTTTCTTT.

The chain is built from TRBV28 and TRBJ2-2; tentatively, D is TRBD1 or TRBD2 (6 bases each). Deletions cut 11 bases from V and 0 bases from J, with 16 bases between. Per the germline V gene, CDR1 is MDHEN and CDR2 is SYDVKM. The CDR3 is made up of 15 amino acids. DNA for the CDR3: TGTGCCTCTAGGGGGGCGAGCGCGAACACCGGGGAGCTGTTTTTT. Translation: CASRGASANTGELFF.

The V call is TRBV18, the J call TRBJ2-2, with a possible D match to TRBD2 (6 bases). From germline, CDR1 is KGHSH and CDR2 LQKENI. The CDR3 has 15 residues. V was pared by 4 bases and J by 5 bases, with 14 bases between. In nucleotides, the CDR3 is TGTGCCAGCTCACTGAACCAGGGACTTACCGGGGAGCTGTTTTTT. Encoded protein: CASSLNQGLTGELFF.

V gene TRBV5-4 combines with J gene TRBJ2-1; possible D gene TRBD2, 5 bases. With 0 bases removed from V and 1 base from J, the gap between germline ends came to 8 bases. CDR1 and CDR2 (germline): SGHNT, YYREEE (reference sequence). The CDR3 runs 15 residues. CDR3 coding DNA: TGTGCCAGCAGCTTGGACGGGGAATCCTACAATGAGCAGTTCTTC. This encodes CASSLDGESYNEQFF.